Listed below are T cell receptor beta chains from one sample, sequenced in a study of CD8 T cells in Susac syndrome. TCRdb passed the immunoSEQ multiplex PCR reads through MiXCR, listing each CDR3 protein once. The table shows about 300,000 distinct CDR3 sequences, with around nine tenths occurring only once. The sample comprised CD8+ T cells from PBMCs. The receptors here all came from a human donor with multiple sclerosis. CDR3s include the opening cysteine and the closing phenylalanine or tryptophan.

TRBV19	CASSPPLRPHEQFF
TRBV20-1	CSAAMRDSNQPQHF
TRBV12-5	CASGSSTGRPETQYF
TRBV19	CASSSWTAGANVLTF
TRBV4-3	CASSQDEQGRTYYNEQFF
TRBV30	CAWSVWGGEGAFF
TRBV10-3	CAIRDSSIGNTIYF
TRBV28	CASRGQGAGGYTF
TRBV7-9	CASSPRGWTFF
TRBV12-3/TRBV12-4	CASSLAERTEAFF
TRBV6-1	CASSEAAGASTDTQYF
TRBV30	CAWSVGPAYEQYF
TRBV6-2/TRBV6-3	CASSWGGAEAFF
TRBV28	CASSYGGLSSTDTQYF
TRBV6-1	CASSGGPGEETQYF
TRBV27	CATRDRTSTDTQYF
TRBV3-1	CASSQIMGGGARETQYF
TRBV4-1	CASSQGFPGEGDGYTF
TRBV19	CASSIKYPGNIQYF
TRBV5-6	CASSLTANQPQHF
TRBV6-2/TRBV6-3	CASSRLGLATYEQYF
TRBV27	CASSPGTSGDYNEQFF
TRBV20-1	CSARAMRVGQETQYF
TRBV5-1	CASSSGTAVLNIQYF
TRBV4-3	CASSQGLVGTGLQETQYF
TRBV24-1	CATSDRRAGDKNIQYF
TRBV7-8	CASSQRLAGAGGEQYF
TRBV5-6	CASSLWGSPYEQYF
TRBV20-1	CSARVELGDSEGFSYEQYF
TRBV15	CATSRAPWAVSYEQYF
TRBV7-6	CASSANTGAGELFF
TRBV29-1	CSVGQVNTGELFF
TRBV5-6	CASSLPSSLREVTDTQYF
TRBV24-1	CATSTGDSETQYF